What follows are 9 T cell receptor beta chains derived from one specimen sequenced in a study of cytomegalovirus exposure and HLA in healthy donors. 60 Vbeta and 13 Jbeta primers were used in PCR. The assay was immunoSEQ multiplex PCR, and TCRdb's table has in-frame clones only and misses some. The sample gives 160,000 or so clones, over 80% of which show up once; 1.5% is in the top ten. The sample comprised PBMCs. The receptors derive from a woman aged 18-29 years in good health and CMV-seronegative.

This clone has a handful of counts. CDR3 sequence reads: CASSPVTGFGSPLHF. The CDR3 bases are TGTGCCAGCTCACCAGTGACAGGGTTCGGTTCACCCCTCCACTTT. The gene calls are TRBV18 and TRBJ1-6; 7 bases align to TRBD1. V shed 2 bases, J shed 9 bases, and the junction held 7 bases outside the gene matches. The CDR3 has 15 amino acids. CDR1 and CDR2 from the germline V gene are KGHSH and LQKENI.

J is TRBJ2-5 and V is TRBV18, with D hard to call. Trimming pared 6 bases from V and 4 bases from J, leaving 9 bases between. This CDR3 spans 12 amino acids. Per germline, CDR1 KGHSH and CDR2 LQKENI. The DNA of the CDR3 is TGTGCCAGCTCCGGAGTTGGAGAGACCCAGTACTTC. It translates to CASSGVGETQYF.

This sequence joins TRBV6-1 and TRBJ2-7; 14 positions match TRBD2. The CDR3 has 15 residues. The trim removed 6 bases at V and 3 bases at J, leaving 4 bases unmatched. CDR1 and CDR2 from the germline V gene are MNHNS and SASEGT. CDR3 in DNA: TGTGCCAGCAGGGACGGACTAGCGGGGGGCTACGAGCAGTACTTC. Amino acids: CASRDGLAGGYEQYF.

This clone has only one observation. The chain joins TRBV6-1 to TRBJ2-4, with 7 bases lining up with TRBD2. The CDR3 has 16 residues. Unmatched junction bases numbered 5, after V lost 3 bases and J lost 0 bases. CDR1 is MNHNS and CDR2 is SASEGT in the germline V gene. CDR3 amino acids: CASSDGLAVAKNIQYF. CDR3 in DNA: TGTGCCAGCAGTGATGGTCTAGCGGTAGCCAAAAACATTCAGTACTTC.

This clone showed up just a few times. The CDR3 coding sequence is TGTGCCAGCAGCGCCCGGGACAGGCCTAATCAGCCCCAGCATTTT. Translated: CASSARDRPNQPQHF. The chain couples TRBV2 to TRBJ1-5; 8 bases map to TRBD1. The CDR3 has 15 residues. Trimming cost V 6 bases and J 4 bases; bases outside gene matches: 8. The germline V gene encodes CDR1 SNHLY and CDR2 FYNNEI.

The chain uses TRBV25-1 and TRBJ1-5; D ambiguous. Looked up from germline, CDR1 is MGHDK and CDR2 is SYGVNS. V was shortened by 4 bases and J by 1 base, with 8 bases between the two germline ends. CDR3 size: 14 residues. CDR3 sequence reads: CASSGYRSNQPQHF. As DNA, the CDR3 is TGTGCCAGCAGTGGCTACAGAAGCAATCAGCCCCAGCATTTT.

This chain joins TRBV19 and TRBJ2-5, with a weak D call TRBD1 (6 bases). Judging by the DNA end, TRBJ2-7 fits better; the J call may be wrong. CDR1 is LNHDA and CDR2 is SQIVND in the germline V gene (reference sequence). The CDR3 loop spans 15 amino acids. This chain's CDR3 is CASSISRDNPYEQYF. CDR3 DNA sequence: TGTGCCAGTAGTATATCTAGGGACAACCCCTACGAGCAGTACTTC.

The genes are TRBV4-1 and TRBJ1-2, with D perhaps matching TRBD1 (5 bases). The germline CDR1 and CDR2 sequences are MGHRA and YSYEKL. V lost 1 base, J lost 13 bases, and 16 bases lay in between. The CDR3 spans 13 residues. CDR3 residues: CASSQGGLGPTTF. CDR3 coding DNA: TGCGCCAGCAGCCAAGGGGGCTTGGGGCCTACCACCTTC.

The chain combines TRBV7-8 with TRBJ1-2; 10 positions match TRBD1. This CDR3 region has 16 residues. The V and J ends lost 5 bases and 4 bases, in that order; junction bases with no gene match: 10. Germline V gene lookup returns CDR1 SGHVS and CDR2 FQNEAQ. The CDR3 DNA reads as TGTGCCAGCAGCAGCCGGGACAGGGGTTTTTCCTATGGCTACACCTTC. Its protein is CASSSRDRGFSYGYTF.